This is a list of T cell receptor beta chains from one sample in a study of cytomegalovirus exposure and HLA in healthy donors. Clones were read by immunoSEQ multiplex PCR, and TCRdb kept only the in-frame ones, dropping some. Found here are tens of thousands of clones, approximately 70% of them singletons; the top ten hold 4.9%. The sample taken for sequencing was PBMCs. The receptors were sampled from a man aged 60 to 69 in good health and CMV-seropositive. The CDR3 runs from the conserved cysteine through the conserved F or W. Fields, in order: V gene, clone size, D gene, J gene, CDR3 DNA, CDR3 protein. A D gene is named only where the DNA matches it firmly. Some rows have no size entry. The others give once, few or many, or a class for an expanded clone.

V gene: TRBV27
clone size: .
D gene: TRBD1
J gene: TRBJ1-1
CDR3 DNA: TGTGCCAGCAGCGTTACAGGGGGGCGGTCTGAAGCTTTCTTT
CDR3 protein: CASSVTGGRSEAFF

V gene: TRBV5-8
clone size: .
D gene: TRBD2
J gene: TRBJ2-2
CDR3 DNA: TGTGCCAGCAGCTTTAGCGGGAGTTGGACCGGGGAGCTGTTTTTT
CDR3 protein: CASSFSGSWTGELFF

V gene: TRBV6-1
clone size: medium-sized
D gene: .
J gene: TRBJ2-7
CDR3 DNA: TGTGCCAGCAGTGAAGCGGCCAGGGACTACGAGCAGTACTTC
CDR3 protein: CASSEAARDYEQYF

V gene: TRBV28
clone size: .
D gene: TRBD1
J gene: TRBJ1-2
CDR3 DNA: TGTGCCAGCAGTCTCGGTGGAGGGGGCGACTATGGCTACACCTTC
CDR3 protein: CASSLGGGGDYGYTF

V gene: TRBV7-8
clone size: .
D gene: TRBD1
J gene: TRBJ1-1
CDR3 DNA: TGTGCCAGCAGCTTAAGAGGGGGCGAGAACACTGAAGCTTTCTTT
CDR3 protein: CASSLRGGENTEAFF

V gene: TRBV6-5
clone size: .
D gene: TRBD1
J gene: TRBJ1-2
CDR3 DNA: TGTGCCAGCCGGGAGGGGGCGCGGTATGGCTACACCTTC
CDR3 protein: CASREGARYGYTF

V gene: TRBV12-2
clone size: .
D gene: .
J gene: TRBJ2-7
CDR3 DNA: TGTGCAAGTCGCTTAGAGTGGACTAGCGCCTACGAGCAGTACTTC
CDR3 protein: CASRLEWTSAYEQYF

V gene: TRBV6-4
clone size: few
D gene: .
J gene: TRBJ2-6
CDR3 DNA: TGTGCCAGCAGTGATAGGGGAACAGGGTACGGGGCCAACGTCCTGACTTTC
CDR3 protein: CASSDRGTGYGANVLTF

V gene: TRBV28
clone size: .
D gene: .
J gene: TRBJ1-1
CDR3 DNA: TGTGCCAGCAGTTCCAGCCAACTCCCAAGGGGTGAAGCTTTCTTT
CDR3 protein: CASSSSQLPRGEAFF

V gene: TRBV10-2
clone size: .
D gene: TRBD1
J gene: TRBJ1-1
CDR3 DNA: TGCGCCAGCAGAATAGGGGGCTCCCCGAACACTGAAGCTTTCTTT
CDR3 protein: CASRIGGSPNTEAFF

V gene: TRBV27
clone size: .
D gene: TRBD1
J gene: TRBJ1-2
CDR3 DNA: TGTGCCAGCAGTCCCCTTGGACAGGGAGGATATGGCTACACCTTC
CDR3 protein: CASSPLGQGGYGYTF

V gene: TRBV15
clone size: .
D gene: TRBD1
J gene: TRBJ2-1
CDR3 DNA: TGTGCCACCAGCAGCTCATACAGGGGGTCAGGAGATGAGCAGTTCTTC
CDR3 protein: CATSSSYRGSGDEQFF

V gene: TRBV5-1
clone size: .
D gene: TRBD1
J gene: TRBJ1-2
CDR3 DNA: TGCGCCAGCAGCTTGGGTCGGGGCGACAGGGGCAATGGCTACACCTTC
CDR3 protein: CASSLGRGDRGNGYTF

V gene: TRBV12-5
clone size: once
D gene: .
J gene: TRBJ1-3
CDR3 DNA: TGTGCTAGTGGTTTGGCACAGGAAACTGGAAACACCATATATTTT
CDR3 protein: CASGLAQETGNTIYF

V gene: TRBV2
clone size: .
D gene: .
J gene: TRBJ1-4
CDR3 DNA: TGTGCCAGCAGTGAGTTTGTCAGGGAGGGCGAAAAACTGTTTTTT
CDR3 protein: CASSEFVREGEKLFF

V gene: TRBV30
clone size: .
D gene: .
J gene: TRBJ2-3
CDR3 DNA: TGTGCCTGGAGTGTAAAAGGACAGACTTTAATCACAGATACGCAGTATTTT
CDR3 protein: CAWSVKGQTLITDTQYF